This section outlines one T cell receptor (beta chain) sequence together with its context. This sample is drawn from a study of blood T cell repertoires in COVID-19. About the study: Sources were T cells, B-cell-depleted T cells, or PBMCs; the material itself was cDNA or gDNA.

Assay: immunoSEQ multiplex PCR; the TCRdb copy retains only in-frame clones and omits some. The sample lists 75,000 to 100,000 clones; about 84% were seen once. The specimen sequenced was peripheral blood. The receptor was derived from a man aged 55 to 70 with acute or convalescent COVID-19.

CDR3 bases: TGTGCCAGCAGCCGGACACAGGGAGTCCCAGAGACCCAGTACTTC. Encoded protein: CASSRTQGVPETQYF. The J gene is TRBJ2-5, the V gene TRBV7-2; D is possibly TRBD1 (6 bases). CDR3 length: 15 residues. Trimming left V 5 bases short and J 4 bases short, with 17 bases between. From germline, CDR1 is SGHTA and CDR2 FQGNSA.